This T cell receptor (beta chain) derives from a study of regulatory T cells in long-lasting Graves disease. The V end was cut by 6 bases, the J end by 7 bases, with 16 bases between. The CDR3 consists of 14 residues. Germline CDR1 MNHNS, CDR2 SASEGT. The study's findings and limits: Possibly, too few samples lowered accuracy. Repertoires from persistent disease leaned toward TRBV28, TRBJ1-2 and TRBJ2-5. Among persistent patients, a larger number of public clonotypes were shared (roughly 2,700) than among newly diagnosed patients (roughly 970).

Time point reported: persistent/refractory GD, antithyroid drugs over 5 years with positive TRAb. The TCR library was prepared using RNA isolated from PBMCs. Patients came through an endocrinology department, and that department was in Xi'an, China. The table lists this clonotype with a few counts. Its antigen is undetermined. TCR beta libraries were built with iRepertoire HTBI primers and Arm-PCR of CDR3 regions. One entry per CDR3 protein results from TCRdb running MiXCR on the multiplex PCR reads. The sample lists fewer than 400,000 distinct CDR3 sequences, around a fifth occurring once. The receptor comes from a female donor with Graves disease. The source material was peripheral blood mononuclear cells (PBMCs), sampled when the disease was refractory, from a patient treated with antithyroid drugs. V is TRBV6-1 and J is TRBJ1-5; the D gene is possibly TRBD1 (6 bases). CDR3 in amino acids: CASRPTGPGQPQHF. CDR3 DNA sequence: TGTGCCAGCAGACCCACAGGGCCTGGACAGCCCCAGCATTTT.